This T cell receptor (beta chain) comes out of a study of T cell changes during pregnancy in multiple sclerosis. V lost 4 bases to trimming and J lost 7 bases, with 16 bases between them. The CDR3 sequence is 14 residues long. The V gene's germline CDR1 is SGHTA and CDR2 FQGNSA. Generated by immunoSEQ multiplex PCR, the TCRdb table keeps only in-frame clones and is missing some. The repertoire holds fewer than 65,000 clones, with approximately 90% as singletons. This material consisted of CD4+ T cells from peripheral blood mononuclear cells, taken in the first trimester of pregnancy. The receptor was derived from a female donor with multiple sclerosis, enrolled in a pregnancy study. The chain employs TRBV7-2 and TRBJ1-1; D is perhaps TRBD1 (5 bases). The CDR3 is CASSSQGGPYEAFF. The CDR3 bases are TGTGCCAGCAGCTCCCAGGGCGGCCCTTATGAAGCTTTCTTT.